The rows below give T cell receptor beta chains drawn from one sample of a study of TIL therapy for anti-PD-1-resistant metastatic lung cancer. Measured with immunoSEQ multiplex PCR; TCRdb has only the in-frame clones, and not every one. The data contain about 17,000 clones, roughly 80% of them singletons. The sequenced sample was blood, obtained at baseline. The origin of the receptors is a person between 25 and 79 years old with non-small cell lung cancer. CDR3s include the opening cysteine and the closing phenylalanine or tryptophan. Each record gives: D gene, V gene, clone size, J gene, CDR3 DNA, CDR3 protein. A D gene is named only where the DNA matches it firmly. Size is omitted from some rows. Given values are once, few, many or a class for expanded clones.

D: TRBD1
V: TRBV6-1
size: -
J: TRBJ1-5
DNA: TGTGCCAGCAGTGTGGGGACAGTGACGAATAGCAATCAGCCCCAGCATTTT
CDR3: CASSVGTVTNSNQPQHF

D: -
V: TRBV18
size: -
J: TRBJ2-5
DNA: TGTGCCACTACAATTGAACCTCAAGAGACCCAGTACTTC
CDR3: CATTIEPQETQYF

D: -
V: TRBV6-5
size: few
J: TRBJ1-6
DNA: TGTGCCAGCAGTTACGCCACGGCCCTCTCACCCCTCCACTTT
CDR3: CASSYATALSPLHF

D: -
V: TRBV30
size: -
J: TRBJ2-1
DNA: TGTGCCTGGAGTAGGGGCGGGTGGGGCCACTACAATGAGCAGTTCTTC
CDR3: CAWSRGGWGHYNEQFF

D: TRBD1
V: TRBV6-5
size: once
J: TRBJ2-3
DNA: TGTGCCAGCCGACAGGGGGGCACAGATACGCAGTATTTT
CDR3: CASRQGGTDTQYF

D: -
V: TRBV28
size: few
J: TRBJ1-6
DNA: TGTGCCAGCAGTTTACTGCCGAATAATTCACCCCTCCACTTT
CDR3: CASSLLPNNSPLHF

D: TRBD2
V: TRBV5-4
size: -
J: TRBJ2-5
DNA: TGTGCCAGCAGCTTGGCACTAGCGGGGAGGGAGACCCAGTACTTC
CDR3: CASSLALAGRETQYF

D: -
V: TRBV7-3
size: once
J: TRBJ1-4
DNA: TGTGCCAGCAGCTCCCCTGGACAGTCAACTAATGAAAAACTGTTTTTT
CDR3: CASSSPGQSTNEKLFF

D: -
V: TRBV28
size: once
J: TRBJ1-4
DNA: TGTGCCAGCAGGAAACACCTAACTAATGAAAAACTGTTTTTT
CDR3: CASRKHLTNEKLFF

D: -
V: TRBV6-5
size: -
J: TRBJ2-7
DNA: TGTGCCAGCAGTTTAAGAGGGACCAACGAGCAGTACTTC
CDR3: CASSLRGTNEQYF

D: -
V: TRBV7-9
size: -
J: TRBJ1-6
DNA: TGTGCCAGCAACACGGACGGGAAGCCTCCATCACAGTCACCCCTCCACTTT
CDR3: CASNTDGKPPSQSPLHF

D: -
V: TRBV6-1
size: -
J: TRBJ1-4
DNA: TGTGCCAGCAGTGCAGGGGATGCTAATGAAAAACTGTTTTTT
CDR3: CASSAGDANEKLFF

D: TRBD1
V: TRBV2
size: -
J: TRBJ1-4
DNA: TGTGCCAGCAGTCTCCAGGGGGGGGGTCCCGAAAAACTGTTTTTT
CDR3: CASSLQGGGPEKLFF

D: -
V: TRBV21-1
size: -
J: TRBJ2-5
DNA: TGTGCCAGCAGCAAATTGAGCGGGAGACAGTCGACCCAGTACTTC
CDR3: CASSKLSGRQSTQYF

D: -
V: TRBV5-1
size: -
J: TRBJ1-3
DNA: TGCGCCAGCAGCTTGTATGGGGAGGACCCTGGAAACACCATATATTTT
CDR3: CASSLYGEDPGNTIYF

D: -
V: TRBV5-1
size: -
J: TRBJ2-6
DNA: TGCGCCAGCAGCCCCGGAAGGATCAATGCGGCTGGGGCCAACGTCCTGACTTTC
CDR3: CASSPGRINAAGANVLTF

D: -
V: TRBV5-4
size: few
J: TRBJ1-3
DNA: TGTGCCAGCAGCCACGATACCTCTGGAAACACCATATATTTT
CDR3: CASSHDTSGNTIYF

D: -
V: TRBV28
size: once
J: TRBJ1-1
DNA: TGTGCCAGCAGTTTCAAGACAGCCTTGGGCACTGAAGCTTTCTTT
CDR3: CASSFKTALGTEAFF

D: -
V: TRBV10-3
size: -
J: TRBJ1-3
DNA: TGTGCCACTTACGGCGCAGCTGGAAACACCATATATTTT
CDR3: CATYGAAGNTIYF

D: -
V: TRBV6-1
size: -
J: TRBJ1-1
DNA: TGTGCCAGCAGTGTACAGGTTAACACTGAAGCTTTCTTT
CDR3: CASSVQVNTEAFF

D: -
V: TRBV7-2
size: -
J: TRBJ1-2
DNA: TGTGCCAGCAGCTTAACCAGAAACCTTAACTATGGCTACACCTTC
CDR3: CASSLTRNLNYGYTF

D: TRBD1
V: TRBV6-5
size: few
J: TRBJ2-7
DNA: TGTGCCAGCAGTTACTCGGACAGGGGGAGATACGAGCAGTACTTC
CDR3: CASSYSDRGRYEQYF

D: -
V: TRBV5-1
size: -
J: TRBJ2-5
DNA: TGCGCCAGCAGCCCCCTGTGGGGTCGTGAGACCCAGTACTTC
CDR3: CASSPLWGRETQYF

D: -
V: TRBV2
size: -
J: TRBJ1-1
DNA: TGTGCCAGCTTATCCGGGACAAAGATTGAAGCTTTCTTT
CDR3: CASLSGTKIEAFF

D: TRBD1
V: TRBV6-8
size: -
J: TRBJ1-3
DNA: TGTGCCAGCAGTTACCTTGGGACAGGCAGTGCTGGAAACACCATATATTTT
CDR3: CASSYLGTGSAGNTIYF

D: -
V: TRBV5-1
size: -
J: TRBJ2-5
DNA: TGCGCCAGCAGCTCGGGGTCCGAAGAGACCCAGTACTTC
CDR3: CASSSGSEETQYF

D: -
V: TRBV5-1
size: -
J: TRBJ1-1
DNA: TGCGCCAGCAGCCGGGAGAGAAGCACTGAGGCTTTCTTT
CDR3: CASSRERSTEAFF

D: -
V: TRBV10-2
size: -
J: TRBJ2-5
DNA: TGCGCCAGCAGTTGGACATTGGAGACCCAGTACTTC
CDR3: CASSWTLETQYF

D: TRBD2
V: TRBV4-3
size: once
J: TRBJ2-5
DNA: TGCGCCAGCAGCCGGGGAAGACTAGCCGCGGAGACCCAGTACTTC
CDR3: CASSRGRLAAETQYF

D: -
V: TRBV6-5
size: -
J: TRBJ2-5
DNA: TGTGCCAGCACCTACGGGCAGTGGGGAGAGACCCAGTACTTC
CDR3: CASTYGQWGETQYF

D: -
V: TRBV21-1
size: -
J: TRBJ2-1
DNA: TGTGCCAGCAGCAAAGCCGTGGGGACAGGGTTCTACAATGAGCAGTTCTTC
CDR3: CASSKAVGTGFYNEQFF

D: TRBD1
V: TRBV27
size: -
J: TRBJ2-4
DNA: TGTGCCAGCAGTTTGGGACAGGGGGCAAAAAACATTCAGTACTTC
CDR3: CASSLGQGAKNIQYF

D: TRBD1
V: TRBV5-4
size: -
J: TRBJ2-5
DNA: TGTGCCAGCAGCCGATCCCGGGACAGGGGCTTGGAGACCCAGTACTTC
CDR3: CASSRSRDRGLETQYF

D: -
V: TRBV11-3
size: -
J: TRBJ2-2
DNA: TGTGCCAGCAGCTCCCAGGGGGGGGCCGGGGAGCTGTTTTTT
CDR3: CASSSQGGAGELFF

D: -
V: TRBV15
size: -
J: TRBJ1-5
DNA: TGTGCCACCAGCAGAGGGAATCAGCCCCAGCATTTT
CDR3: CATSRGNQPQHF